This T cell receptor beta chain was found in a study of response to subunit inactivated influenza vaccine. Notes on this clonotype: The antigen remains undetermined.

Trimming stripped 3 bases from V and 2 bases from J, with 13 bases between. The length of the CDR3 is 15 residues. TCRdb redid the calling of the RT-PCR reads with MiXCR, one entry per CDR3 protein. The sample comprises about 500,000 distinct CDR3 sequences, 16% of which are singletons, and 3% rests with the top ten. Study-level findings and limits: That few new T cells are recruited by each seasonal influenza vaccination was the authors' suggestion.

The chain employs TRBV12-3 or TRBV12-4 and TRBJ2-5; weak D call: TRBD2 (6 bases). The sequences come from CD4+ T cells sorted from PBMCs, collected less than 30 months after vaccination. The TCR comes from a man between 50 and 75 years old who received an inactivated influenza vaccine. CDR3 DNA: TGTGCCAGCAGTTTTACATGGGGGGAACAAGAGACCCAGTACTTC. It is translated as CASSFTWGEQETQYF.